These 23 T cell receptor beta chains were sequenced from one sample in a study of regulatory T cells in long-lasting Graves disease. Sample time point: newly diagnosed GD, antithyroid drugs for less than 3 months. The TCR library used RNA extracted from PBMCs. Sequencing libraries for TCR beta were prepared with iRepertoire HTBI primers and Arm-PCR of CDR3 regions. TCRdb fed the multiplex PCR reads into MiXCR, producing one record per CDR3 protein. Of roughly 380,000 distinct CDR3 sequences in the sample, approximately 16% are singletons; the top ten hold about 32%. The sample was also linked to a second study, of T cells in Graves' hyperthyroidism and ophthalmopathy.

The sequences come from peripheral blood mononuclear cells (PBMCs), collected at new diagnosis, from a patient treated with antithyroid drugs. Every receptor here comes from a man aged 40-55 years with Graves disease.

In its sample, this clonotype was seen once. The CDR3 end shows no conserved phenylalanine or tryptophan, and so a read error is likely. The DNA is omitted, as the CDR3 cannot be located on it reliably, and the CDR3 follows TCRdb's listing. The CDR3 loop is CASSELAG. The chain uses TRBV7-9 and TRBJ2-7; the table's D call of TRBD2 was not tested on the DNA. The CDR3 is 8 residues long, counting both termini. Germline V CDR1 and CDR2: SEHNR, FQNEAQ (reference sequence).

This clonotype was observed many times. The J gene is TRBJ1-5, the V gene TRBV7-6; D is ambiguous. Germline V lookup: CDR1 SGHVS, CDR2 FNYEAQ. The V end lost 4 bases, the J end lost 2 bases, and 12 bases lay between the germline ends. The CDR3 sequence is 15 residues long. The CDR3 reads CASSSAGVGNQPQHF. Written as DNA, the CDR3 is TGTGCCAGCAGCTCCGCCGGGGTGGGCAATCAGCCCCAGCATTTT.

This clonotype was counted at least ten times. The V gene is TRBV3-1, the J gene TRBJ1-5; D gene ambiguous. V was cut by 0 bases and J by 5 bases, with 14 bases left in between. The CDR3 has 16 amino acids. CDR1 LGHDT and CDR2 YNNKEL come from the germline V gene (reference sequence). The CDR3 sequence: CASSQDPLRFDQPQHF. The CDR3, as DNA: TGTGCCAGCAGCCAAGATCCGTTGAGGTTCGATCAGCCCCAGCATTTT.

This clonotype was seen repeatedly, ten times or more. The rearrangement joins TRBV12-3 or TRBV12-4 to TRBJ1-5; D not resolved. The V gene lost 5 bases and the J gene lost 9 bases, with 11 bases spanning the gap. The CDR3 spans 12 residues. CDR3 coding DNA: TGTGCCAGCAGTCCGGACGGAAGGCCCCAGCATTTT. Protein sequence: CASSPDGRPQHF.

The rearrangement links TRBV6-2 or TRBV6-3 to TRBJ1-5; D not resolved. CDR1 and CDR2 from the germline V gene are MNHEY and SVGEGT. Deletions cut 6 bases from V and 5 bases from J, with 11 bases between. This CDR3 has 13 amino acids. The CDR3 coding sequence is TGTGCCAGCAGACCGATACGACATCAGCCCCAGCATTTT. Its protein product is CASRPIRHQPQHF.

There are many counts of this clonotype. The gene calls are TRBV27 and TRBJ2-5; D possibly corresponds to TRBD1 (6 bases). The V gene's germline CDR1 is MNHEY and CDR2 SMNVEV (reference sequence). The V gene lost 3 bases and the J gene lost 2 bases, with 16 bases spanning the gap. The CDR3 is 16 amino acids. This chain's CDR3 is CASSLRRGPIQETQYF. DNA for the CDR3: TGTGCCAGCAGTTTGCGCAGGGGACCTATACAAGAGACCCAGTACTTC.

Ten or more counts support this clonotype. The gene calls are TRBV2 and TRBJ2-2; D is ambiguous. V lost 2 bases and J lost 3, with 10 bases in between. This CDR3 comprises 15 residues. Germline CDR1 reads SNHLY; CDR2 reads FYNNEI. The CDR3 DNA reads as TGTGCCAGCAGTGAACGGCACACAGACACCGGGGAGCTGTTTTTT. Residues: CASSERHTDTGELFF.

This sequence joins TRBV18 and TRBJ2-2, with 8 bases identical to TRBD1. V dropped 2 bases and J dropped 1; count of bases not matched to a gene: 3. The CDR3 is made up of 16 amino acids. Germline lookup yields CDR1 KGHSH and CDR2 LQKENI. CDR3 loop: CASSPKGTGNTGELFF. The CDR3 DNA reads as TGTGCCAGCTCACCAAAGGGGACAGGGAACACCGGGGAGCTGTTTTTT. The full variable domain, completed using reference TRBV18 and TRBJ2-2, is NAGVMQNPRHLVRRRGQEARLRCSPMKGHSHVYWYRQLPEEGLKFMVYLQKENIIDESGMPKERFSAEFPKEGPSILRIQQVVRGDSAAYFCASSPKGTGNTGELFFGEGSRLTVL.

This clonotype has only a few counts. This sequence joins TRBV3-1 and TRBJ1-3; the D is unclear. The CDR3 extends over 12 amino acids. Between the trimmed V and J ends, which lost 5 bases and 4 bases, there was a span of 6 bases. Germline loops: CDR1 LGHDT, CDR2 YNNKEL (reference sequence). The CDR3 spells CASSTRGNTIYF. In nucleotides, the CDR3 is TGTGCCAGCAGCACCCGGGGAAACACCATATATTTT.

This clonotype came up many times. The V and J genes are TRBV2 and TRBJ2-2; D remains unclear. Deletions cut 3 bases from V and 1 base from J, with 15 bases between. CDR1 is SNHLY and CDR2 is FYNNEI in the germline V gene. The CDR3 length is 17 residues. The CDR3 is CASSDGMAVLNTGELFF. CDR3 nucleotide sequence: TGTGCCAGCAGTGATGGTATGGCGGTGCTGAACACCGGGGAGCTGTTTTTT.

At least ten counts were recorded for this clonotype. The genes are TRBV5-1 and TRBJ2-5; D is tentatively TRBD1 or TRBD2 (5 bases each). In germline, CDR1 is SGHRS, CDR2 YFSETQ. The length of the CDR3 is 15 residues. Trimming left V 2 bases short and J 3 bases short, with 14 bases between. The CDR3 spells CASSFSGPSEETQYF. The CDR3 nucleotides read TGCGCCAGCAGCTTTTCGGGACCCAGCGAAGAGACCCAGTACTTC. The full variable domain, with the rest looked up from reference TRBV5-1 and TRBJ2-5, is KAGVTQTPRYLIKTRGQQVTLSCSPISGHRSVSWYQQTPGQGLQFLFEYFSETQRNKGNFPGRFSGRQFSNSRSEMNVSTLELGDSALYLCASSFSGPSEETQYFGPGTRLLVL.

This clonotype has ten or more counts. In DNA form, the CDR3 reads TGCAGTGCTAGAGGGGGCAACCTTCACAATGAGCAGTTCTTC. Its protein product is CSARGGNLHNEQFF. The V and J genes are TRBV20-1 and TRBJ2-1, with D tentatively TRBD1 (5 bases). The ends were cut back, 1 base at V and 5 bases at J, with 12 bases in the middle. The CDR3 is 14 residues long. Germline V gene sequence: CDR1 DFQATT, CDR2 SNEGSKA (reference sequence).

This clonotype was seen ten or more times. At one boundary the junction diverges from the germline segment, which might be a read error. This chain connects TRBV12-3 or TRBV12-4 to TRBJ2-1; D remains ambiguous. The length of the CDR3 is 15 residues. The CDR3 is CASSLALSSYNEQFF. The DNA for the CDR3 is TGTGCCAGCAGCTTAGCCCTATCCAGTTACAATGAGCAGTTCTTC.

This clonotype has at least ten counts. The chain recombines TRBV7-9 with TRBJ2-1; D perhaps matches TRBD1 (5 bases). Germline V CDR1 and CDR2: SEHNR, FQNEAQ (reference sequence). This CDR3 has 16 residues. V lost 1 base and J 4 bases, leaving 14 bases between the germline ends. The CDR3 nucleotides are TGTGCCAGCAGCTTAGTTCTGACAGAGACTTACAATGAGCAGTTCTTC. The encoded protein is CASSLVLTETYNEQFF. Filled out from reference TRBV7-9 and TRBJ2-1, the complete variable domain reads DTGVSQNPRHKITKRGQNVTFRCDPISEHNRLYWYRQTLGQGPEFLTYFQNEAQLEKSRLLSDRFSAERPKGSFSTLEIQRTEQGDSAMYLCASSLVLTETYNEQFFGPGTRLTVL.

This clonotype was recorded at least ten times. This chain uses TRBV7-8 with TRBJ2-4, with 11 bases lining up with TRBD2. With V trimmed by 5 bases and J by 7 bases, 10 bases remained unmatched. CDR3 length equals 16 residues. Germline lookup yields CDR1 SGHVS and CDR2 FQNEAQ. DNA for the CDR3: TGTGCCAGCAGCCCCGCCCGACTAGCGGGGATGAACATTCAGTACTTC. Translation: CASSPARLAGMNIQYF. The whole variable domain, filled in from reference TRBV7-8 and TRBJ2-4, reads GAGVSQSPRYKVAKRGQDVALRCDPISGHVSLFWYQQALGQGPEFLTYFQNEAQLDKSGLPSDRFFAERPEGSVSTLKIQRTQQEDSAVYLCASSPARLAGMNIQYFGAGTRLSVL.

This clonotype came up many times. This chain uses TRBV3-1 with TRBJ2-5; tentative D call: TRBD2 (6 bases). The V and J ends lost 3 bases and 5 bases respectively, with 22 bases between them. The CDR3 has 17 amino acids. In germline, CDR1 is LGHDT, CDR2 YNNKEL (reference sequence). The CDR3 protein is CASSQEGLWGRRETQYF. Here the CDR3 DNA reads TGTGCCAGCAGCCAGGAGGGTCTGTGGGGACGTCGGGAGACCCAGTACTTC.

The sample holds a few counts of this clonotype. This rearrangement joins TRBV29-1 to TRBJ2-1; 12 nucleotides match TRBD2. The J call may be faulty, since TRBJ2-5 better matches the DNA end. The V gene's germline CDR1 is SQVTM and CDR2 ANQGSEA. CDR3 size: 17 residues. CDR3 region: CSVEVTSGGLYQETQYF. The CDR3 DNA follows: TGCAGCGTTGAAGTGACTAGCGGGGGCCTCTACCAAGAGACCCAGTACTTC.

This sequence joins TRBV7-9 and TRBJ2-1; 7 nucleotides align to TRBD2. Germline loops: CDR1 SEHNR, CDR2 FQNEAQ (reference sequence). V lost 3 bases to trimming and J lost 3 bases; unmatched junction nucleotides: 2. This CDR3 has 14 amino acids. The DNA for the CDR3 is TGTGCCAGCAGCTTGCCTAGCGGCTACAATGAGCAGTTCTTC. Translating it yields CASSLPSGYNEQFF.

As for this clonotype: It may be a read error: a sequence one base away is much more abundant. The rearrangement joins TRBV7-9 to TRBJ2-7; TRBD1 agrees at 10 bases. CDR3 length equals 16 residues. Germline values: CDR1 SEHNR, CDR2 FQNEAQ (reference sequence). The CDR3 protein is CASSQARDRGPDEQYF. CDR3 nucleotide sequence: TGCGCCAGCAGCCAGGCCCGAGACAGGGGGCCGGACGAGCAGTACTTC.

This clonotype was observed many times. This rearrangement joins TRBV11-1 to TRBJ1-2; 8 bases are shared with TRBD1. V lost 4 bases and J lost 4; bases outside the gene matches: 8. Germline lookup yields CDR1 SGHAT and CDR2 FQDESV (reference sequence). The CDR3 loop spans 15 amino acids. CDR3: CASSYGPGGTYGYTF. The CDR3, as DNA: TGTGCCAGCAGCTATGGCCCAGGGGGCACCTATGGCTACACCTTC.

This clonotype has ten or more counts. The V and J genes are TRBV4-1 and TRBJ1-5; the match to TRBD1 covers 8 bases. The V gene's germline CDR1 is MGHRA and CDR2 YSYEKL. The CDR3 loop spans 15 amino acids. V dropped 4 bases and J dropped 3; count of bases not matched to a gene: 5. The CDR3 DNA reads TGCGCCAGCAGCCCGGGACAGGCCTACAATCAGCCCCAGCATTTT. Translation gives CASSPGQAYNQPQHF.

This clonotype was observed at least ten times. The chain links TRBV7-2 to TRBJ2-1, with TRBD1 identical over 8 bases. Looked up from germline, CDR1 is SGHTA and CDR2 is FQGNSA. This CDR3 has 15 residues. V lost 9 bases, J lost 4 bases, and 11 bases stayed unmatched. CDR3 sequence reads: CASQFRGRNYNEQFF. CDR3 bases: TGTGCCAGTCAATTCAGGGGGCGGAATTACAATGAGCAGTTCTTC. Using reference TRBV7-2 and TRBJ2-1 for the parts outside the CDR3, the full variable domain is GAGVSQSPSNKVTEKGKDVELRCDPISGHTALYWYRQSLGQGLEFLIYFQGNSAPDKSGLPSDRFSAERTGGSVSTLTIQRTQQEDSAVYLCASQFRGRNYNEQFFGPGTRLTVL.

This clonotype showed up just a few times. A read error may be the cause here, since a much bigger clone is one base away. The chain joins TRBV28 to TRBJ1-5; D unresolved. The CDR3 has 15 amino acids. Germline CDR1 MDHEN, CDR2 SYDVKM. The CDR3 DNA sequence: TGTGCCGGCAGTTTTATTCAAGGGTCATATCAGCCCCAGCATTTT. Its translation: CAGSFIQGSYQPQHF.